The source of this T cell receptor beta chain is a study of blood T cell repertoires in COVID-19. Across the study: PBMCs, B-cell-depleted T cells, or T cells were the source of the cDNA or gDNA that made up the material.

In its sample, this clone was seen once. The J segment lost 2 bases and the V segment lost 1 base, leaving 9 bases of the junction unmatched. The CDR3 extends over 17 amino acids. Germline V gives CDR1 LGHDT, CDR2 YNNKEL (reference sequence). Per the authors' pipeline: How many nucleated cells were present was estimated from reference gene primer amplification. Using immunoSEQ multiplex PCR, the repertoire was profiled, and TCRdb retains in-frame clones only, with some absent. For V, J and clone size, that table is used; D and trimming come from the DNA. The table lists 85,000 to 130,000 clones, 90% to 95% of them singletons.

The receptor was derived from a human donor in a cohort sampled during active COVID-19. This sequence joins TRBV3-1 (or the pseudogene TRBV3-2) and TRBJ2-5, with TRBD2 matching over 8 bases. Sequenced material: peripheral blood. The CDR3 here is CASSQVRQTSAQETQYF. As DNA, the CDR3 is TGTGCCAGCAGCCAAGTCCGTCAGACTAGCGCGCAAGAGACCCAGTACTTC.